The next 16 T cell receptor beta chains were all read from a single sample in a study of CD8 T cells in Susac syndrome. A quantity of roughly 0.5 to 1 ug RNA underwent reverse transcription using random hexamers. TCRdb independently ran MiXCR on the immunoSEQ multiplex PCR reads; one entry per CDR3 protein. This table holds about 210,000 distinct CDR3 sequences, less than 95% found once. The sequencing sample was made of CD4+ T cells from PBMCs. The receptors stem from a human donor with Susac syndrome.

The chain combines TRBV9 with TRBJ2-1; 12 positions agree with TRBD2. The CDR3 spans 16 residues. V was pared by 1 base and J by 9 bases, with 8 bases of the junction left unmatched. Germline loops: CDR1 SGDLS, CDR2 YYNGEE. DNA for the CDR3: TGTGCCAGCAGCGTAAGGGCTAGCGGGGGGGCGGGTGAGCAGTTCTTC. It codes for CASSVRASGGAGEQFF.

This clonotype came up once. The rearrangement links TRBV7-9 to TRBJ2-5; 7 bases match TRBD1. The V gene's germline CDR1 is SEHNR and CDR2 FQNEAQ (reference sequence). The CDR3 loop spans 14 amino acids. With V trimmed by 3 bases and J by 7 bases, 8 bases remained unmatched. The CDR3 DNA is TGTGCCAGCAGCTTGGCGACAGGGATCGCGACCCAGTACTTC. Protein: CASSLATGIATQYF.

This rearrangement joins TRBV21-1 to TRBJ1-1; the listed D gene, TRBD1, was not tested against the DNA. TRBV21-1 is listed as a pseudogene. CDR3 length: 15 amino acids. The CDR3 protein is CASSKRGDRNTEAFF. Here the CDR3 DNA reads TGTGCCAGCAGCAAAAGGGGGGACAGGAACACTGAAGCTTTCTTT.

V is TRBV25-1 and J is TRBJ2-3; D may be TRBD1 (6 bases). The CDR3 loop spans 17 amino acids. Germline V lookup: CDR1 MGHDK, CDR2 SYGVNS. With 2 bases removed from V and 3 bases from J, the gap between germline ends came to 18 bases. CDR3 bases: TGTGCCAGCAGTGAACAACGCAGGGGTGTGAGGACAGATACGCAGTATTTT. Amino acids: CASSEQRRGVRTDTQYF.

V is TRBV20-1 and J is TRBJ2-3, with no clear D. V was pared by 7 bases and J by 1 base, with 6 bases between. The V gene's germline CDR1 is DFQATT and CDR2 SNEGSKA (reference sequence). This CDR3 contains 11 residues. In nucleotides, the CDR3 is TGCAGTGTCCTGCGCACAGATACGCAGTATTTT. Its protein is CSVLRTDTQYF.

J is TRBJ2-7 and V is TRBV11-1; 10 nucleotides line up with TRBD2. This CDR3 has 16 residues. Germline V lookup: CDR1 SGHAT, CDR2 FQDESV (reference sequence). Trimming at V came to 5 bases and at J to 5 bases, leaving 12 bases not matched to a gene. The DNA for the CDR3 is TGTGCCAGCAGCACCGTCTTGAGCGGGGGGGGCGACGAGCAGTACTTC. Its protein product is CASSTVLSGGGDEQYF.

With respect to this clonotype: At one boundary the junction diverges from the germline segment, which might be a read error. V and J are TRBV7-3 and TRBJ2-2, with 7 bases aligning to TRBD1. Germline CDR1 and CDR2: SGHTA and FQGTGA. The CDR3 length is 15 residues. CDR3 sequence: CASILTGAAAGELFF. DNA of the CDR3: TGTGCCAGCATCTTAACAGGGGCGGCGGCCGGGGAGCTGTTTTTT. The variable domain in full, completed from reference TRBV7-3 and TRBJ2-2, reads GAGVSQTPSNKVTEKGKYVELRCDPISGHTALYWYRQSLGQGPEFLIYFQGTGAADDSGLPNDRFFAVRPEGSVSTLKIQRTERGDSAVYLCASILTGAAAGELFFGEGSRLTVL.

The chain couples TRBV28 to TRBJ2-7; D might be TRBD1 or TRBD2, each matching 5 bases. The CDR3 covers 12 residues. CDR1 is MDHEN, CDR2 SYDVKM, per germline. Trimming pared 8 bases from V and 5 bases from J, leaving 13 bases between. This chain's CDR3 is CASEGPVDEQYF. The CDR3 DNA sequence: TGTGCCAGCGAGGGGCCAGTGGACGAGCAGTACTTC.

The rearrangement joins TRBV6-4 to TRBJ1-6, with D maybe TRBD1 (6 bases). Germline V lookup: CDR1 MRHNA, CDR2 SNTAGT. Trimming removed 4 bases at V and 11 bases at J, with 12 bases between. The CDR3 is 13 residues long. CDR3 DNA sequence: TGTGCCAGCAGTGGCGACAGGTCAACACCCCTCCACTTT. Translation: CASSGDRSTPLHF.

The chain links TRBV4-3 to TRBJ1-1; TRBD1 is a possible D gene (5 bases). This CDR3 is built from 14 residues. Trimming pared 3 bases from V and 1 base from J, leaving 9 bases between. Germline V CDR1 and CDR2: LGHNA, YSLEER. The CDR3 nucleotides are TGCGCCAGCAGCCAGGGGCTAGGGAACACTGAAGCTTTCTTT. This encodes CASSQGLGNTEAFF.

V usage is TRBV18 and J usage is TRBJ2-6; D uncertain. Trimming took off 4 bases at V and 0 bases at J, with 7 bases between the two ends. Per germline, CDR1 KGHSH and CDR2 LQKENI. The CDR3 has 15 amino acids. The CDR3 DNA reads as TGTGCCAGCTCACGAGTGAGCTCTGGGGCCAACGTCCTGACTTTC. It encodes CASSRVSSGANVLTF.

The rearrangement joins TRBV19 to TRBJ2-2, with 7 bases that match TRBD1. V lost 10 bases to trimming and J lost 2 bases; unmatched junction nucleotides: 10. Germline CDR1 reads LNHDA; CDR2 reads SQIVND (reference sequence). The CDR3 runs to 15 residues. The chain's CDR3 is CATSRGTSNTGELFF. The DNA of the CDR3 is TGTGCCACCAGCAGGGGGACCTCAAACACCGGGGAGCTGTTTTTT.

V usage is TRBV30 and J usage is TRBJ1-1, with 7 bases that match TRBD1. The junction had 11 bases not matched to a gene; V was cut back by 0 bases and J by 4 bases. Germline CDR1 is GTSNPN and CDR2 is SVGIG (reference sequence). This CDR3 region has 16 residues. The CDR3 loop is CAWSVRLKGAATEAFF. For the CDR3, the DNA is TGTGCCTGGAGTGTCCGCCTTAAGGGGGCGGCCACTGAAGCTTTCTTT.

J is TRBJ1-1 and V is TRBV20-1, with D tentatively TRBD1 (6 bases). In germline, CDR1 is DFQATT, CDR2 SNEGSKA (reference sequence). V was cut by 3 bases and J by 1 base, with 9 bases left in between. The CDR3 extends over 13 amino acids. Written as DNA, the CDR3 is TGCAGTGCTAGGACAGGACCGAACACTGAAGCTTTCTTT. It translates to CSARTGPNTEAFF.

The chain employs TRBV20-1 and TRBJ2-5; 9 bases match TRBD2. The germline V gene has CDR1 DFQATT and CDR2 SNEGSKA (reference sequence). J gave up 2 bases and V 2 bases, and 6 bases lay outside the gene matches. This CDR3 region has 15 residues. This chain's CDR3 is CSARPLTSGQETQYF. DNA for the CDR3: TGCAGTGCTAGACCCCTGACTAGCGGACAAGAGACCCAGTACTTC.

The chain combines TRBV20-1 with TRBJ1-5, with 7 bases matching TRBD1. Germline CDR1 DFQATT, CDR2 SNEGSKA (reference sequence). V trimming: 2 bases; J trimming: 2 bases; junction bases outside the gene matches: 3. There are 14 residues in the CDR3. The chain's CDR3 is CSARTGDGNQPQHF. DNA for the CDR3: TGCAGTGCTAGAACAGGGGATGGCAATCAGCCCCAGCATTTT.